The 25 T cell receptor beta chains reported below all come from one sample, sequenced in a study of T cells after yellow fever vaccination. One entry per CDR3 protein results from TCRdb running MiXCR on the 5' RACE reads. The sample holds about 220,000 distinct CDR3 sequences; approximately 3.2% are singletons and the top ten take around 3%. The sample was CD4+ T cells sorted from PBMCs, taken 10 days after the yellow fever booster vaccination. The receptors were sampled from a man aged 18 to 35 who received the YFV17D yellow fever vaccine.

This clonotype was seen only a few times. The chain combines TRBV7-2 with TRBJ1-2; D gene unclear. The CDR3 runs 11 residues. The V gene's germline CDR1 is SGHTA and CDR2 FQGNSA. V lost 5 bases and J 10 bases, leaving 11 bases between the germline ends. The CDR3 here is CASSPSIDYTF. The CDR3 nucleotides are TGTGCCAGCAGCCCTAGTATCGACTACACCTTC.

This clonotype showed up just a few times. The chain has TRBV5-5 and TRBJ2-7; D not resolved. The CDR3 sequence is 16 residues long. In germline, CDR1 is SGHKS, CDR2 YYEKEE (reference sequence). The V end lost 2 bases, the J end lost 4 bases, and 19 bases lay between the germline ends. DNA of the CDR3: TGTGCCAGCAGCTTTTCCCCCACAGTAGCACTGTACGAGCAGTACGTC. Its translation: CASSFSPTVALYEQYV.

This chain connects TRBV2 to TRBJ2-2; D unresolved. V was trimmed by 6 bases and J by 3 bases, leaving 11 bases between them. CDR1 is SNHLY, CDR2 FYNNEI, per germline. The CDR3 length is 14 residues. CDR3 residues: CASRLQSHTGELFF. DNA for the CDR3: TGTGCCAGCAGACTACAGAGTCACACCGGGGAGCTGTTTTTT.

In this sample, this clonotype turned up a few times. V usage is TRBV6-2 or TRBV6-3 and J usage is TRBJ2-1; D is unresolved. Germline V lookup: CDR1 MNHEY, CDR2 SVGEGT. This CDR3 is 12 amino acids long. CDR3 coding DNA: TGTGCTACTTCCGGGCCCTACAATGAGCAGTTCTTC. Its protein product is CATSGPYNEQFF.

In its sample, this clonotype was seen a few times. This chain links TRBV4-1 with TRBJ1-2, with D maybe TRBD1 (5 bases). The CDR3 extends over 14 amino acids. The germline V gene encodes CDR1 MGHRA and CDR2 YSYEKL. V dropped 0 bases and J dropped 4 bases, with 9 bases sitting between them. CDR3 nucleotide sequence: TGCGCCAGCAGCCAAGAAGGGGTGAGCTATGGCTACACCTTC. It is translated as CASSQEGVSYGYTF.

At least ten counts were recorded for this clonotype. The chain joins TRBV7-2 to TRBJ2-1, with D maybe TRBD2 (8 bases). The V and J ends lost 4 bases and 5 bases respectively, with 18 bases between them. The CDR3 has 16 amino acids. CDR1 and CDR2 from the germline V gene are SGHTA and FQGNSA. DNA for the CDR3: TGTGCCAGCAGCTCGGGGGGGACAGCGATTAACAATGAGCAGTTCTTC. It specifies CASSSGGTAINNEQFF.

This clonotype was detected many times. The chain carries TRBV3-1 and TRBJ1-5; D gene uncertain. The CDR3 length is 13 residues. CDR1 is LGHDT and CDR2 is YNNKEL in the germline V gene (reference sequence). V was shortened by 3 bases and J by 4 bases, with 7 bases between the two germline ends. The CDR3 region is CASSQSGNQPQHF. DNA for the CDR3: TGTGCCAGCAGCCAGAGCGGGAATCAGCCCCAGCATTTT.

The chain is built from TRBV27 and TRBJ1-4; no reliable D call. The CDR3 sequence is 15 residues long. Germline loops: CDR1 MNHEY, CDR2 SMNVEV (reference sequence). V lost 3 bases and J lost 5, with 13 bases in between. CDR3: CASSFSPGENEKLFF. The CDR3 DNA follows: TGTGCCAGCAGTTTTTCCCCGGGAGAGAATGAAAAACTGTTTTTT.

This clonotype was recorded many times. The rearrangement joins TRBV12-3 or TRBV12-4 to TRBJ2-3; D unresolved. V was cut by 1 base and J by 6 bases, with 8 bases left in between. This CDR3 is 13 amino acids long. The CDR3 region is CASSLEVADTQYF. The DNA for the CDR3 is TGTGCCAGCAGTTTAGAAGTTGCGGATACGCAGTATTTT.

The chain uses TRBV10-3 and TRBJ2-1; D is ambiguous. CDR1 is ENHRY, CDR2 SYGVKD, per germline. The CDR3 runs 14 residues. V was clipped by 4 bases and J by 3 bases, with 10 bases between them. As DNA, the CDR3 is TGTGCCATCAGTGTGGACCCGAACTACAATGAGCAGTTCTTC. The encoded protein is CAISVDPNYNEQFF.

This clonotype came up many times. The chain links TRBV29-1 to TRBJ2-3, with TRBD2 matching 12 bases. V gave up 6 bases and J gave up 7 bases; unmatched junction bases: 8. This CDR3 contains 14 residues. Per the germline V gene, CDR1 is SQVTM and CDR2 is ANQGSEA. Here the CDR3 DNA reads TGCAGCGTAGGGCGGACTAGCGGGGAATATACGCAGTATTTT. Translating it yields CSVGRTSGEYTQYF.

This clonotype was counted a few times. The chain uses TRBV7-3 and TRBJ2-3, with a possible D match to TRBD2 (5 bases). From germline, CDR1 is SGHTA and CDR2 FQGTGA. The CDR3 consists of 15 residues. The germline V and J ends were trimmed by 5 bases and 0 bases, with 12 bases remaining between them. The CDR3 reads CASSPDSSSTDTQYF. The CDR3 DNA reads TGTGCCAGCAGCCCGGACTCTTCTAGCACAGATACGCAGTATTTT.

This clonotype was counted ten times or more. The chain combines TRBV5-1 with TRBJ2-3, with TRBD1 identical over 7 bases. V shed 2 bases, J shed 5 bases, and the junction held 5 bases outside the gene matches. Germline CDR1 reads SGHRS; CDR2 reads YFSETQ. This CDR3 contains 14 residues. The CDR3 region is CASSFDRVKDTQYF. The CDR3 DNA reads TGCGCCAGCAGCTTTGACAGGGTGAAAGATACGCAGTATTTT. Full variable domain (rest looked up from reference TRBV5-1 and TRBJ2-3): KAGVTQTPRYLIKTRGQQVTLSCSPISGHRSVSWYQQTPGQGLQFLFEYFSETQRNKGNFPGRFSGRQFSNSRSEMNVSTLELGDSALYLCASSFDRVKDTQYFGPGTRLTVL.

This clonotype was counted ten times or more. The V call is TRBV7-9, the J call TRBJ1-4; D gene ambiguous. Looked up from germline, CDR1 is SEHNR and CDR2 is FQNEAQ (reference sequence). The V gene lost 4 bases and the J gene lost 3 bases, with 12 bases spanning the gap. CDR3 length: 15 residues. The CDR3: CASSSEGLPNEKLFF. In nucleotides, the CDR3 is TGTGCCAGCAGCTCAGAGGGTCTACCTAATGAAAAACTGTTTTTT.

This clonotype has a count of ten or more. This rearrangement joins TRBV5-5 to TRBJ1-4; 10 bases align to TRBD1. V was pared by 3 bases and J by 6 bases, with 11 bases of the junction left unmatched. Germline CDR1 reads SGHKS; CDR2 reads YYEKEE (reference sequence). The CDR3 has 17 amino acids. CDR3 bases: TGTGCCAGCAGCTCATCACCCCCCGGGACAGGGGATGAAAAACTGTTTTTT. Translation: CASSSSPPGTGDEKLFF.

This clonotype was seen more than once but under ten times. The chain uses TRBV5-1 and TRBJ1-5, with D hard to call. Germline values: CDR1 SGHRS, CDR2 YFSETQ. The germline V and J ends were trimmed by 4 bases and 7 bases, with 9 bases remaining between them. The CDR3 contains 12 residues. The CDR3 region has the DNA TGCGCCAGCAGCGCGAGTATACAGCCCCAGCATTTT. Translation: CASSASIQPQHF. Full variable domain (remainder filled in from reference TRBV5-1 and TRBJ1-5): KAGVTQTPRYLIKTRGQQVTLSCSPISGHRSVSWYQQTPGQGLQFLFEYFSETQRNKGNFPGRFSGRQFSNSRSEMNVSTLELGDSALYLCASSASIQPQHFGDGTRLSIL.

The chain couples TRBV4-3 to TRBJ1-6; D is undetermined. The V gene's germline CDR1 is LGHNA and CDR2 YSLEER. V gave up 1 base and J gave up 11 bases, with 9 bases separating them. This CDR3 has 13 amino acids. CDR3 DNA sequence: TGCGCCAGCAGCCAAGTTGACGGTCCACCCCTCCACTTT. This encodes CASSQVDGPPLHF.

V usage is TRBV19 and J usage is TRBJ2-1; D possibly corresponds to TRBD2 (7 bases). Germline V gene sequence: CDR1 LNHDA, CDR2 SQIVND (reference sequence). The CDR3 covers 14 residues. The V end lost 5 bases, the J end lost 5 bases, and 13 bases lay between the germline ends. The CDR3 sequence: CASSLGGAHNEQFF. The CDR3 DNA follows: TGTGCCAGTAGTCTAGGGGGGGCCCACAATGAGCAGTTCTTC.

This clonotype was counted at least ten times. J is TRBJ2-5 and V is TRBV5-1; maybe TRBD1 (6 bases). Trimming left V 7 bases short and J 5 bases short, with 12 bases between. CDR1 SGHRS and CDR2 YFSETQ come from the germline V gene. CDR3 length: 12 amino acids. For the CDR3, the DNA is TGCGCCAGCGGGACAACATACGAGACCCAGTACTTC. It translates to CASGTTYETQYF.

This clonotype has at least ten counts. The CDR3 protein is CASSSLAGNQPQHF. CDR3 DNA: TGTGCCAGCAGCTCGCTGGCAGGCAATCAGCCCCAGCATTTT. V and J are TRBV5-5 and TRBJ1-5; D not resolved. There are 14 residues in the CDR3. With 3 bases removed from V and 2 bases from J, the gap between germline ends came to 9 bases. Germline CDR1 reads SGHKS; CDR2 reads YYEKEE (reference sequence).

This sequence joins TRBV5-1 and TRBJ2-3; D gene unclear. Germline V gives CDR1 SGHRS, CDR2 YFSETQ. V was cut by 0 bases and J by 8 bases, with 16 bases left in between. CDR3 length: 15 residues. CDR3 DNA: TGCGCCAGCAGCTTGGCCCGGTATGGAACGGGTACGCAGTATTTT. As protein: CASSLARYGTGTQYF.

This clonotype has just a few counts. The chain carries TRBV5-1 and TRBJ1-2; D may be TRBD1 (6 bases). V lost 4 bases, J lost 2 bases, and 9 bases lay in between. This CDR3 comprises 13 residues. From germline, CDR1 is SGHRS and CDR2 YFSETQ. CDR3 bases: TGCGCCAGCAGCACCACAGGGAACTATGGCTACACCTTC. This gives the protein CASSTTGNYGYTF.

This clonotype was detected a few times. V gene TRBV11-2 combines with J gene TRBJ2-7; D is uncertain. V lost 2 bases to trimming and J lost 6 bases, with 8 bases between them. Germline CDR1 reads SGHAT; CDR2 reads FQNNGV. The CDR3 loop spans 12 amino acids. CDR3 nucleotide sequence: TGTGCCAGCAGCTTACTACCTGGCGAGCAGTACGTC. This encodes CASSLLPGEQYV.

This clonotype was detected ten times or more. V usage is TRBV7-9 and J usage is TRBJ1-1, with D tentatively TRBD1 (5 bases). This CDR3 spans 16 amino acids. V dropped 1 base and J dropped 0 bases, with 12 bases sitting between them. Germline V CDR1 and CDR2: SEHNR, FQNEAQ (reference sequence). DNA of the CDR3: TGTGCCAGCAGCTTAGGACCAGGGATGGTGAACACTGAAGCTTTCTTT. Translation: CASSLGPGMVNTEAFF.

This clonotype was picked up many times. The chain links TRBV5-1 to TRBJ2-1; D ambiguous. The CDR3 extends over 14 amino acids. V gave up 0 bases and J gave up 7 bases, with 11 bases separating them. Germline lookup yields CDR1 SGHRS and CDR2 YFSETQ. As DNA, the CDR3 is TGCGCCAGCAGCTTGGGAAGCCAAAATAATGAGCAGTTCTTC. As protein: CASSLGSQNNEQFF.